These T cell receptor beta chains were read from a single sample in a study of Ad26.COV2.S vaccination and SARS-CoV-2 variants. Some clones are missing from TCRdb's copy, which holds only in-frame ones; the method was immunoSEQ multiplex PCR. The sample yields nearly 400,000 clones, 89% seen once. The specimen comprised peripheral blood, sampled in a trial of Ad26.COV2.S vaccine versus placebo. Source of these receptors: a person between 18 and 65 years old who received the Ad26.COV2.S COVID-19 vaccine or a placebo. The CDR3 runs from the conserved cysteine through the conserved F or W. Fields, in order: J gene, CDR3 length, clone size, D gene, V gene, CDR3 protein, CDR3 DNA. The D gene is left open where the match is weak. Size is stated for part of the rows, as once, few or many counts, or as a class when the clone is expanded.

J: TRBJ2-7; length: 14; size: once; D: TRBD1; V: TRBV5-1; CDR3: CASSVSGQGYEQYF; DNA: TGCGCCAGCAGCGTATCCGGACAGGGTTACGAGCAGTACTTC
J: TRBJ1-2; length: 15; size: NA; D: NA; V: TRBV27; CDR3: CASSVSTAPRGGYTF; DNA: TGTGCCAGCAGTGTGTCGACAGCACCCAGGGGTGGCTACACCTTC
J: TRBJ2-5; length: 17; size: NA; D: NA; V: TRBV30; CDR3: CAWSVGVGSASRETQYF; DNA: TGTGCCTGGAGTGTGGGGGTCGGATCGGCCAGTAGGGAGACCCAGTACTTC
J: TRBJ1-1; length: 13; size: NA; D: NA; V: TRBV10-3; CDR3: CAISERGYAEAFF; DNA: TGTGCCATCAGTGAGAGGGGGTACGCTGAAGCTTTCTTT
J: TRBJ2-5; length: 15; size: once; D: NA; V: TRBV11-2; CDR3: CASSLVEGGRGTQYF; DNA: TGTGCCAGCAGCTTAGTTGAAGGAGGCCGTGGGACCCAGTACTTC
J: TRBJ2-1; length: 13; size: NA; D: NA; V: TRBV18; CDR3: CASSPPVVHEQFF; DNA: TGTGCCAGCTCACCTCCCGTCGTCCATGAGCAGTTCTTC
J: TRBJ2-3; length: 13; size: NA; D: NA; V: TRBV12-3/TRBV12-4; CDR3: CASSLRTTDTQYF; DNA: TGTGCCAGCAGCCTTAGAACCACAGATACGCAGTATTTT
J: TRBJ2-7; length: 15; size: NA; D: TRBD1; V: TRBV6-1; CDR3: CASSEEQGQGYEQYF; DNA: TGTGCCAGCAGTGAAGAGCAAGGACAGGGCTACGAGCAGTACTTC
J: TRBJ2-2; length: 13; size: once; D: NA; V: TRBV12-3/TRBV12-4; CDR3: CASSFSYTGELFF; DNA: TGTGCCAGCAGTTTCTCCTACACCGGGGAGCTGTTTTTT
J: TRBJ1-2; length: 15; size: NA; D: TRBD1; V: TRBV15; CDR3: CATSISRTGGYGYTF; DNA: TGTGCCACCAGCATTTCTCGGACAGGGGGATATGGCTACACCTTC
J: TRBJ1-1; length: 13; size: NA; D: NA; V: TRBV28; CDR3: CASRPSGFWFAFF; DNA: TGTGCCAGCAGGCCCTCCGGGTTTTGGTTTGCTTTCTTT
J: TRBJ2-7; length: 14; size: NA; D: NA; V: TRBV27; CDR3: CASSPGGTSYEQYF; DNA: TGTGCCAGCAGTCCTGGGGGCACGTCCTACGAGCAGTACTTC
J: TRBJ2-1; length: 16; size: NA; D: TRBD2; V: TRBV3-1/TRBV3-2; CDR3: CASSQALAGGRYEQFF; DNA: TGTGCCAGCAGCCAAGCGCTAGCGGGAGGTAGGTATGAGCAGTTCTTC
J: TRBJ1-2; length: 15; size: NA; D: TRBD1; V: TRBV28; CDR3: CASSRREGARGGYTF; DNA: TGTGCCAGCAGCCGCCGGGAGGGGGCGCGCGGTGGCTACACCTTC
J: TRBJ1-3; length: 15; size: NA; D: NA; V: TRBV5-1; CDR3: CASSLQGISGNTIYF; DNA: TGCGCCAGCAGCTTACAGGGCATTTCTGGAAACACCATATATTTT
J: TRBJ1-2; length: 14; size: NA; D: NA; V: TRBV9; CDR3: CASSVEGGNYGYTF; DNA: TGTGCCAGCAGCGTAGAGGGGGGTAACTATGGCTACACCTTC
J: TRBJ1-1; length: 15; size: NA; D: NA; V: TRBV7-8; CDR3: CASSLVSGLNTEAFF; DNA: TGTGCCAGCAGCTTAGTCTCCGGGTTGAACACTGAAGCTTTCTTT
J: TRBJ2-1; length: 17; size: once; D: TRBD2; V: TRBV7-8; CDR3: CASSLAGLAGVGNEQFF; DNA: TGTGCCAGCAGCTTAGCAGGTCTAGCGGGAGTCGGCAATGAGCAGTTCTTC
J: TRBJ2-7; length: 13; size: NA; D: NA; V: TRBV12-3/TRBV12-4; CDR3: CASSSRLGYEQYF; DNA: TGTGCCAGCAGTTCTCGATTAGGCTACGAGCAGTACTTC
J: TRBJ2-1; length: 13; size: NA; D: TRBD2; V: TRBV29-1; CDR3: CSVEREAYNEQFF; DNA: TGCAGCGTTGAACGGGAGGCCTACAATGAGCAGTTCTTC
J: TRBJ2-3; length: 15; size: NA; D: TRBD2; V: TRBV9; CDR3: CASSDPKAGVGTQYF; DNA: TGTGCCAGCAGCGACCCAAAGGCGGGAGTCGGTACGCAGTATTTT
J: TRBJ2-2; length: 16; size: NA; D: TRBD1; V: TRBV15; CDR3: CATSREAGGLAGELFF; DNA: TGTGCCACCAGCAGAGAGGCAGGGGGTTTAGCCGGGGAGCTGTTTTTT
J: TRBJ1-2; length: 14; size: NA; D: NA; V: TRBV2; CDR3: CASKGSEIGYGYTF; DNA: TGTGCCAGCAAGGGTTCGGAAATTGGCTATGGCTACACCTTC
J: TRBJ2-7; length: 15; size: NA; D: NA; V: TRBV28; CDR3: CASSLWAESSYEQYF; DNA: TGTGCCAGCAGTTTATGGGCTGAGAGCTCCTACGAGCAGTACTTC
J: TRBJ2-1; length: 15; size: NA; D: TRBD1; V: TRBV28; CDR3: CASSPGQGNNNEQFF; DNA: TGTGCCAGCAGTCCGGGACAGGGCAACAACAATGAGCAGTTCTTC
J: TRBJ2-7; length: 15; size: NA; D: NA; V: TRBV5-1; CDR3: CASSLGAVQRNEQYF; DNA: TGCGCCAGCAGCTTGGGGGCAGTACAACGGAACGAGCAGTACTTC
J: TRBJ2-1; length: 15; size: NA; D: NA; V: TRBV19; CDR3: CASTRATDSYNEQFF; DNA: TGTGCCAGTACCCGGGCGACCGATTCCTACAATGAGCAGTTCTTC
J: TRBJ2-1; length: 14; size: NA; D: TRBD2; V: TRBV28; CDR3: CASNPAGPYNEQFF; DNA: TGTGCCAGCAACCCAGCGGGGCCTTACAATGAGCAGTTCTTC
J: TRBJ1-3; length: 13; size: once; D: NA; V: TRBV7-2; CDR3: CASSGGSGNTIYF; DNA: TGTGCCAGCAGTGGAGGCTCTGGAAACACCATATATTTT
J: TRBJ2-7; length: 12; size: NA; D: TRBD1; V: TRBV6-5; CDR3: CASSPGQHAQYF; DNA: TGTGCCAGCAGTCCGGGACAGCACGCGCAGTACTTC
J: TRBJ2-1; length: 12; size: NA; D: NA; V: TRBV9; CDR3: CASAHSYNEQFF; DNA: TGTGCCAGCGCTCACTCCTACAATGAGCAGTTCTTC
J: TRBJ2-3; length: 15; size: NA; D: NA; V: TRBV7-3; CDR3: CASSLQGASTDTQYF; DNA: TGTGCCAGCAGCCTACAGGGCGCAAGCACAGATACGCAGTATTTT
J: TRBJ2-7; length: 14; size: NA; D: NA; V: TRBV7-2; CDR3: CASSFRFPSYEQYF; DNA: TGTGCCAGCAGCTTTAGGTTCCCTTCCTACGAGCAGTACTTC
J: TRBJ2-7; length: 15; size: NA; D: TRBD2; V: TRBV28; CDR3: CASNTRTSGAYEQYF; DNA: TGTGCCAGCAATACCAGGACTAGCGGGGCGTACGAGCAGTACTTC
J: TRBJ2-7; length: 14; size: NA; D: NA; V: TRBV5-1; CDR3: CASSSVTPPYEQYF; DNA: TGCGCCAGCAGCTCGGTGACCCCTCCCTACGAGCAGTACTTC
J: TRBJ2-3; length: 17; size: NA; D: NA; V: TRBV5-5; CDR3: CASSFLLSDLTTDTQYF; DNA: TGTGCCAGCAGCTTCTTGCTGAGCGATCTCACGACAGATACGCAGTATTTT
J: TRBJ2-3; length: 12; size: once; D: NA; V: TRBV12-3/TRBV12-4; CDR3: CASSYRRGWQYF; DNA: TGTGCCAGCTCTTATAGGAGGGGGTGGCAGTATTTT
J: TRBJ1-1; length: 13; size: NA; D: NA; V: TRBV19; CDR3: CASRNRGYTEAFF; DNA: TGTGCCAGTAGAAACCGGGGGTACACTGAAGCTTTCTTT
J: TRBJ2-5; length: 15; size: NA; D: NA; V: TRBV4-1; CDR3: CASSKSIAEQETQYF; DNA: TGCGCCAGCAGCAAGTCAATAGCGGAACAAGAGACCCAGTACTTC
J: TRBJ2-3; length: 12; size: NA; D: NA; V: TRBV7-6; CDR3: CASSLVGGTQYF; DNA: TGTGCCAGCAGCTTAGTTGGTGGAACGCAGTATTTT
J: TRBJ2-7; length: 13; size: NA; D: NA; V: TRBV12-3/TRBV12-4; CDR3: CASSLDSLYEQYF; DNA: TGTGCCAGCAGTTTAGACAGCCTCTACGAGCAGTACTTC
J: TRBJ2-7; length: 15; size: NA; D: NA; V: TRBV7-6; CDR3: CASSLAVGMTYEQYF; DNA: TGTGCCAGCAGCTTAGCTGTGGGGATGACCTACGAGCAGTACTTC
J: TRBJ2-1; length: 12; size: NA; D: NA; V: TRBV13; CDR3: CASSADYNEQFF; DNA: TGTGCCAGCAGCGCCGATTACAATGAGCAGTTCTTC
J: TRBJ2-5; length: 15; size: NA; D: TRBD2; V: TRBV5-5; CDR3: CASSESGTSVETQYF; DNA: TGTGCCAGCAGCGAATCCGGGACTAGCGTCGAGACCCAGTACTTC
J: TRBJ2-7; length: 14; size: NA; D: NA; V: TRBV5-1; CDR3: CASSLAQGGYEQYF; DNA: TGCGCCAGCAGCTTGGCACAGGGTGGCTACGAGCAGTACTTC
J: TRBJ2-2; length: 13; size: NA; D: NA; V: TRBV7-8; CDR3: CASSSKNTGELFF; DNA: TGTGCCAGCAGCTCCAAGAACACCGGGGAGCTGTTTTTT
J: TRBJ2-7; length: 18; size: once; D: NA; V: TRBV28; CDR3: CASSFTKTTQGNRYEQYF; DNA: TGTGCCAGCAGTTTTACTAAGACTACACAGGGAAATAGGTACGAGCAGTACTTC
J: TRBJ2-1; length: 17; size: NA; D: TRBD1; V: TRBV4-1; CDR3: CASSLIRAGTGVNEQFF; DNA: TGCGCCAGCAGCCTTATACGAGCCGGGACAGGAGTCAATGAGCAGTTCTTC
J: TRBJ2-5; length: 13; size: once; D: NA; V: TRBV5-1; CDR3: CASSLAGDETQYF; DNA: TGCGCCAGCAGCCTGGCAGGGGACGAGACCCAGTACTTC
J: TRBJ2-2; length: 16; size: few; D: TRBD2; V: TRBV5-4; CDR3: CASRVLTSGIHGELFF; DNA: TGTGCCAGCAGAGTACTGACTAGCGGGATCCACGGGGAGCTGTTTTTT
J: TRBJ2-7; length: 13; size: NA; D: NA; V: TRBV7-9; CDR3: CASSVELDYEQYF; DNA: TGTGCCAGCAGCGTGGAACTAGACTACGAGCAGTACTTC
J: TRBJ1-1; length: 14; size: NA; D: NA; V: TRBV14; CDR3: CASSHGGLNTEAFF; DNA: TGTGCCAGCAGCCATGGCGGGCTGAACACTGAAGCTTTCTTT
J: TRBJ1-1; length: 15; size: NA; D: NA; V: TRBV5-4; CDR3: CASSLKRGMNTEAFF; DNA: TGTGCCAGCAGCTTGAAGCGGGGGATGAACACTGAAGCTTTCTTT
J: TRBJ2-7; length: 14; size: once; D: NA; V: TRBV9; CDR3: CASSPAGFSDEQYF; DNA: TGTGCCAGCAGCCCAGCAGGGTTTTCGGACGAGCAGTACTTC